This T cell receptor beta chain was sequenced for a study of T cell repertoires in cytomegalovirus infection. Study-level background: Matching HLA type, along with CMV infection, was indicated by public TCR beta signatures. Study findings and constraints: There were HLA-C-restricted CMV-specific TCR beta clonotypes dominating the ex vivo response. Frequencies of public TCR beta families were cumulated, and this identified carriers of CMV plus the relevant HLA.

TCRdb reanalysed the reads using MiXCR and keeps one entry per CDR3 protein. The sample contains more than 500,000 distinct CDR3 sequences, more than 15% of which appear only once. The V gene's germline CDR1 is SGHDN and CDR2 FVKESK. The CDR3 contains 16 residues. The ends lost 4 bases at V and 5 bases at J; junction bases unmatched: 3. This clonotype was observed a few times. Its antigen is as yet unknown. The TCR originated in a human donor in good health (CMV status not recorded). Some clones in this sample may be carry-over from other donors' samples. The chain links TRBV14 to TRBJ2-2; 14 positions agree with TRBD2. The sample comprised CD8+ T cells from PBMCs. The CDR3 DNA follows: TGTGCCAGCAGCCTACGGACTAGCGGGAGGACCGGGGAGCTGTTTTTT. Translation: CASSLRTSGRTGELFF.